Listed below are T cell receptor beta chains from one sample, sequenced in a study of blood T cell repertoires in COVID-19. Assay used: immunoSEQ multiplex PCR; TCRdb lists only in-frame clones, some missing. The sample carries around 59,000 clones, around 81% recorded once. Sequencing input: peripheral blood. The receptors were sampled from a woman aged 80 or over with active or convalescent COVID-19. Each CDR3 is given with its conserved first and last residue. The order of the fields is J gene, D gene, V gene, clone size, CDR3 protein, CDR3 DNA. D genes are given only for firm matches. For some rows the clone size is stated as once, few or many, or as a class when expanded; others skip it.

J gene: TRBJ2-4
D gene: TRBD1
V gene: TRBV18
clone size: few
CDR3 protein: CASSPRDSQNIQYF
CDR3 DNA: TGTGCCAGCTCACCTCGGGACAGCCAAAACATTCAGTACTTC

J gene: TRBJ2-7
D gene: TRBD1
V gene: TRBV4-3
clone size: NA
CDR3 protein: CASSPGTGGVYEQYF
CDR3 DNA: TGCGCCAGCAGCCCGGGGACAGGGGGCGTGTACGAGCAGTACTTC

J gene: TRBJ1-4
D gene: NA
V gene: TRBV7-8
clone size: NA
CDR3 protein: CASSLFPELVMEKLFF
CDR3 DNA: TGTGCCAGCAGCTTATTTCCGGAGTTGGTGATGGAGAAACTGTTTTTT

J gene: TRBJ2-6
D gene: TRBD1
V gene: TRBV27
clone size: NA
CDR3 protein: CASSRAWTGGPGANVLTF
CDR3 DNA: TGTGCCAGCAGCCGAGCGTGGACAGGGGGCCCTGGGGCCAACGTCCTGACTTTC

J gene: TRBJ1-2
D gene: NA
V gene: TRBV4-1
clone size: NA
CDR3 protein: CASSSQLVGGIYGYTF
CDR3 DNA: TGCGCCAGCAGCTCCCAGCTAGTGGGGGGGATCTATGGCTACACCTTC

J gene: TRBJ2-1
D gene: NA
V gene: TRBV7-2
clone size: NA
CDR3 protein: CASSEDWPTSYNEQFF
CDR3 DNA: TGTGCCAGCAGCGAGGACTGGCCGACCTCCTACAATGAGCAGTTCTTC

J gene: TRBJ2-7
D gene: NA
V gene: TRBV10-2
clone size: NA
CDR3 protein: CASGRLASYEQYF
CDR3 DNA: TGCGCCAGCGGGCGTCTAGCGAGCTACGAGCAGTACTTC

J gene: TRBJ1-2
D gene: NA
V gene: TRBV18
clone size: NA
CDR3 protein: CASSTQQGTNGYTF
CDR3 DNA: TGTGCCAGCTCCACCCAACAGGGTACGAATGGCTACACCTTC

J gene: TRBJ1-2
D gene: TRBD1
V gene: TRBV28
clone size: NA
CDR3 protein: CASSGELWQGGGYTF
CDR3 DNA: TGTGCCAGCAGTGGGGAGTTGTGGCAGGGGGGTGGCTACACCTTC

J gene: TRBJ1-1
D gene: NA
V gene: TRBV4-1
clone size: NA
CDR3 protein: CASSQESRGVTEAFF
CDR3 DNA: TGCGCCAGCAGCCAAGAATCCCGGGGGGTCACTGAAGCTTTCTTT

J gene: TRBJ2-7
D gene: TRBD1
V gene: TRBV3-1/TRBV3-2
clone size: NA
CDR3 protein: CASSLGQGSYEQYF
CDR3 DNA: TGTGCCAGCAGCTTAGGACAGGGGTCCTACGAGCAGTACTTC

J gene: TRBJ2-1
D gene: NA
V gene: TRBV25-1
clone size: NA
CDR3 protein: CASRKGRTYNEQFF
CDR3 DNA: TGTGCCAGCAGGAAGGGGAGGACCTACAATGAGCAGTTCTTC

J gene: TRBJ1-1
D gene: NA
V gene: TRBV11-2
clone size: NA
CDR3 protein: CASSLINRVNTEAFF
CDR3 DNA: TGTGCCAGCAGCTTAATAAACAGGGTAAACACTGAAGCTTTCTTT

J gene: TRBJ1-3
D gene: NA
V gene: TRBV27
clone size: NA
CDR3 protein: CASSPGVRAGNTIYF
CDR3 DNA: TGTGCCAGCAGTCCAGGGGTAAGGGCTGGAAACACCATATATTTT

J gene: TRBJ1-3
D gene: TRBD1
V gene: TRBV28
clone size: NA
CDR3 protein: CASSLNGQGKRNTIYF
CDR3 DNA: TGTGCCAGCAGTTTAAACGGACAGGGTAAAAGAAACACCATATATTTT

J gene: TRBJ1-1
D gene: TRBD1
V gene: TRBV5-1
clone size: once
CDR3 protein: CASSFARGQEAFF
CDR3 DNA: TGCGCCAGCAGCTTCGCCAGGGGGCAGGAAGCTTTCTTT

J gene: TRBJ2-7
D gene: NA
V gene: TRBV19
clone size: once
CDR3 protein: CASRDTGSYEQYF
CDR3 DNA: TGTGCCAGTCGAGACACCGGTTCCTACGAGCAGTACTTC

J gene: TRBJ2-5
D gene: NA
V gene: TRBV4-3
clone size: NA
CDR3 protein: CASSLGGTPQETQYF
CDR3 DNA: TGCGCCAGCAGCCTCGGGGGAACGCCACAAGAGACCCAGTACTTC

J gene: TRBJ1-2
D gene: NA
V gene: TRBV5-4
clone size: NA
CDR3 protein: CASSLTGQLSGYTF
CDR3 DNA: TGTGCCAGCAGCTTGACTGGGCAGCTCTCAGGCTACACCTTC

J gene: TRBJ2-7
D gene: TRBD1
V gene: TRBV13
clone size: NA
CDR3 protein: CASSFRRQGFSYEQYF
CDR3 DNA: TGTGCCAGCAGCTTTCGGAGACAGGGATTTTCCTACGAGCAGTACTTC

J gene: TRBJ1-3
D gene: TRBD1
V gene: TRBV28
clone size: NA
CDR3 protein: CASRTGAGNTIYF
CDR3 DNA: TGTGCCAGCAGGACAGGGGCTGGAAACACCATATATTTT

J gene: TRBJ1-5
D gene: TRBD1
V gene: TRBV19
clone size: NA
CDR3 protein: CASSPGQGWVNQPQHF
CDR3 DNA: TGTGCCAGTAGTCCGGGACAGGGTTGGGTCAATCAGCCCCAGCATTTT

J gene: TRBJ1-1
D gene: TRBD1
V gene: TRBV27
clone size: once
CDR3 protein: CASSLSGPGQGGGGTEAFF
CDR3 DNA: TGTGCCAGCAGTTTATCGGGGCCGGGACAGGGAGGTGGCGGCACTGAAGCTTTCTTT

J gene: TRBJ1-6
D gene: TRBD1
V gene: TRBV19
clone size: NA
CDR3 protein: CASSIDAGQGYSPLHF
CDR3 DNA: TGTGCCAGTAGTATAGATGCGGGACAGGGCTATTCACCCCTCCACTTT

J gene: TRBJ2-1
D gene: NA
V gene: TRBV7-2
clone size: NA
CDR3 protein: CASSYWGGQRNEQFF
CDR3 DNA: TGTGCCAGCAGTTACTGGGGGGGGCAGCGCAATGAGCAGTTCTTC

J gene: TRBJ2-7
D gene: TRBD1
V gene: TRBV15
clone size: NA
CDR3 protein: CATSRGQGAYEQYF
CDR3 DNA: TGTGCCACCAGCAGGGGACAGGGGGCCTACGAGCAGTACTTC

J gene: TRBJ2-2
D gene: NA
V gene: TRBV3-1/TRBV3-2
clone size: NA
CDR3 protein: CASSQEDSHTGELFF
CDR3 DNA: TGTGCCAGCAGCCAAGAAGATAGCCACACCGGGGAGCTGTTTTTT

J gene: TRBJ2-7
D gene: TRBD1
V gene: TRBV28
clone size: NA
CDR3 protein: CASSLIQGVVEQYF
CDR3 DNA: TGTGCCAGCAGTTTAATACAGGGGGTAGTCGAGCAGTACTTC

J gene: TRBJ1-1
D gene: NA
V gene: TRBV7-9
clone size: NA
CDR3 protein: CASSPPGHMNTEAFF
CDR3 DNA: TGTGCCAGCAGCCCGCCGGGACATATGAACACTGAAGCTTTCTTT

J gene: TRBJ1-2
D gene: NA
V gene: TRBV6-6
clone size: NA
CDR3 protein: CASSSGVYGYTF
CDR3 DNA: TGTGCCAGCAGTTCGGGGGTCTATGGCTACACCTTC

J gene: TRBJ1-2
D gene: NA
V gene: TRBV19
clone size: NA
CDR3 protein: CASKENPVYGYTF
CDR3 DNA: TGTGCCAGTAAAGAGAACCCCGTTTATGGCTACACCTTC

J gene: TRBJ1-2
D gene: NA
V gene: TRBV7-9
clone size: NA
CDR3 protein: CASSLETVYGYTF
CDR3 DNA: TGTGCCAGCAGCTTGGAGACAGTCTATGGCTACACCTTC

J gene: TRBJ1-5
D gene: NA
V gene: TRBV29-1
clone size: NA
CDR3 protein: CSVSTEYSNQPQHF
CDR3 DNA: TGCAGCGTCTCGACAGAGTATAGCAATCAGCCCCAGCATTTT

J gene: TRBJ2-3
D gene: TRBD2
V gene: TRBV6-1
clone size: once
CDR3 protein: CASSERREVTDTQYF
CDR3 DNA: TGTGCCAGCAGTGAACGGCGGGAGGTCACAGATACGCAGTATTTT

J gene: TRBJ1-1
D gene: NA
V gene: TRBV18
clone size: once
CDR3 protein: CASSPIPAREIEAFF
CDR3 DNA: TGTGCCAGCTCACCAATTCCGGCACGGGAGATTGAAGCTTTCTTT